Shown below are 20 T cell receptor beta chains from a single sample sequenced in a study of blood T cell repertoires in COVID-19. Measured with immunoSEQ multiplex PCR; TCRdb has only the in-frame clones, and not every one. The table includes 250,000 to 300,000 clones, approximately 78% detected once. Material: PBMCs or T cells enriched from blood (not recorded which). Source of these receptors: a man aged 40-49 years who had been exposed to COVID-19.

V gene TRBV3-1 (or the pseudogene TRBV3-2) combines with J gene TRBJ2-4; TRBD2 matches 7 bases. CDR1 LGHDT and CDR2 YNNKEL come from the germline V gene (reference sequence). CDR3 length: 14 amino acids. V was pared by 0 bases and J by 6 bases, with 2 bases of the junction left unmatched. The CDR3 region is CASSQDRGGNIQYF. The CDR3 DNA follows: TGTGCCAGCAGCCAAGATCGCGGGGGAAACATTCAGTACTTC.

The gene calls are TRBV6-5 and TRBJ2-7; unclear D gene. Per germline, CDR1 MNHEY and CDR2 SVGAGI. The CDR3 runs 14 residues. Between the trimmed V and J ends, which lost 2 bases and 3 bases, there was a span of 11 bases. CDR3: CASSYDRFDYEQYF. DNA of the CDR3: TGTGCCAGCAGTTACGATCGGTTTGACTACGAGCAGTACTTC.

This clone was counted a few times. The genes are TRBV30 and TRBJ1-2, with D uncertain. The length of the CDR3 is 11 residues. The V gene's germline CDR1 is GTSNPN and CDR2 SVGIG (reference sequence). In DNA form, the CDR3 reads TGTTCCTCCAGCGTTGACTATGGCTACACCTTC. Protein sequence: CSSSVDYGYTF.

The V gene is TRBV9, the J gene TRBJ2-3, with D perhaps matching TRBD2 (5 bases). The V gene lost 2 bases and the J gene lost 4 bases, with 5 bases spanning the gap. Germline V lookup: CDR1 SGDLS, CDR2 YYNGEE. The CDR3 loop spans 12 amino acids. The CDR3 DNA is TGTGCCAGCAGCGTTAGCGCAGATACGCAGTATTTT. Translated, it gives CASSVSADTQYF. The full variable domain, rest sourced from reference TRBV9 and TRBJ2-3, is DSGVTQTPKHLITATGQRVTLRCSPRSGDLSVYWYQQSLDQGLQFLIQYYNGEERAKGNILERFSAQQFPDLHSELNLSSLELGDSALYFCASSVSADTQYFGPGTRLTVL.

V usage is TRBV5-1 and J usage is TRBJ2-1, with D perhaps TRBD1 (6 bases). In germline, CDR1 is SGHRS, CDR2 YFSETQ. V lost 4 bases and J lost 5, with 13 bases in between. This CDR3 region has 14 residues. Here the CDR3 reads CASSIGQTDNEQFF. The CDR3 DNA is TGCGCCAGCAGCATCGGACAGACAGACAATGAGCAGTTCTTC.

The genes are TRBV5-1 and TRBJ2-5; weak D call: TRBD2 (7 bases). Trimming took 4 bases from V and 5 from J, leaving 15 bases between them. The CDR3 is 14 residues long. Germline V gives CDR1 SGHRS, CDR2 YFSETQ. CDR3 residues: CASSDLQGGETQYF. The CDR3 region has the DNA TGCGCCAGCAGCGACCTACAGGGAGGGGAGACCCAGTACTTC.

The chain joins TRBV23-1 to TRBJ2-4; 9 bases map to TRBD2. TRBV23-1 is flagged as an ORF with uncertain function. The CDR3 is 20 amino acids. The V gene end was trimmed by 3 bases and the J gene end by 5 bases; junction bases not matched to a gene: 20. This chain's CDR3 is CASSHRSGGRAYKMENIQYF. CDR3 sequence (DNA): TGCGCCAGCAGTCATCGTTCTGGCGGGAGGGCCTACAAGATGGAAAACATTCAGTACTTC.

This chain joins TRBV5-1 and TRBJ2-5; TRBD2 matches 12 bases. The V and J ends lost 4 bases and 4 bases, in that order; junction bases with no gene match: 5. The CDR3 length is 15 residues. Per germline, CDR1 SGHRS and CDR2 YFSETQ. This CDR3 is CASSVTSGGLETQYF. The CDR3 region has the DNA TGCGCCAGCAGCGTCACTAGCGGGGGGCTAGAGACCCAGTACTTC.

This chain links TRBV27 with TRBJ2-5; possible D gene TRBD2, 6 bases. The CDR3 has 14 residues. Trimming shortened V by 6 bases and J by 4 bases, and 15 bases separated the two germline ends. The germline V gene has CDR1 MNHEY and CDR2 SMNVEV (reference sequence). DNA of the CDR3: TGTGCCAGCAGCCTCACTAGCTCCCGAGAGACCCAGTACTTC. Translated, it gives CASSLTSSRETQYF.

CDR3 DNA: TGTGCCGTAGCGGTTAGGTGGGGCACTGAAGCTTTCTTT. Residues: CAVAVRWGTEAFF. The chain has TRBV6-5 and TRBJ1-1, with no clear D. V was pared by 11 bases and J by 4 bases, with 17 bases between. Germline lookup yields CDR1 MNHEY and CDR2 SVGAGI. CDR3 length equals 13 residues.

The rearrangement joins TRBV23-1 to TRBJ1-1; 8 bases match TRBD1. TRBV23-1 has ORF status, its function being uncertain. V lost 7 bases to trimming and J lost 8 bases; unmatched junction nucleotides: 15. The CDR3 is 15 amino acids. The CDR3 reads CASIRQGMAGEEAFF. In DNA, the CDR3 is TGCGCCAGCATCAGACAGGGGATGGCCGGTGAGGAAGCTTTCTTT.

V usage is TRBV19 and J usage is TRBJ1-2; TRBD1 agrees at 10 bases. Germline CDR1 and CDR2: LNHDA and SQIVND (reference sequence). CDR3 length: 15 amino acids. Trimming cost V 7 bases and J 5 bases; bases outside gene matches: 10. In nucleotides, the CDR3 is TGTGCCAGTATCCGACAGGGGGCAAATCGTTATGGCTACACCTTC. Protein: CASIRQGANRYGYTF.

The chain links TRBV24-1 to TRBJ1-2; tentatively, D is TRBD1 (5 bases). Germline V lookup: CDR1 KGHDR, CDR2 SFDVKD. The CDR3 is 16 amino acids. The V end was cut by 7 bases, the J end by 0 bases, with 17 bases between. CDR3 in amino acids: CATSGTGSIANYGYTF. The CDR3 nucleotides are TGTGCCACCAGCGGGACTGGGAGTATAGCTAACTATGGCTACACCTTC.

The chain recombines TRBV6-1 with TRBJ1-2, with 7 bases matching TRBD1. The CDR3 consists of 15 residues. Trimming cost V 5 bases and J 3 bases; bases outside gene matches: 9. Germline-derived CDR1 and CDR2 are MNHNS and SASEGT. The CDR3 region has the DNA TGTGCCAGCAGTTCCGGAACAGGGGCCTACTATGGCTACACCTTC. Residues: CASSSGTGAYYGYTF.

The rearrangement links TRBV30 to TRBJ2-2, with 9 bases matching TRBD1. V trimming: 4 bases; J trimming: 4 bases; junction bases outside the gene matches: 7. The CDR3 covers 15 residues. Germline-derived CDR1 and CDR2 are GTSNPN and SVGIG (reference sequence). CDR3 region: CAWTVTGGFTGELFF. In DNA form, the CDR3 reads TGTGCCTGGACTGTGACAGGGGGGTTCACCGGGGAGCTGTTTTTT.

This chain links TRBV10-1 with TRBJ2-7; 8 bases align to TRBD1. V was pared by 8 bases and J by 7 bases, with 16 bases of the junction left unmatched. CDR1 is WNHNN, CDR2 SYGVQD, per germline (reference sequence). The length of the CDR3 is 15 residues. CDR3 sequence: CASANRTGRMREQYF. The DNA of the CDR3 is TGCGCCAGCGCAAACCGGACAGGGAGGATGAGAGAGCAGTACTTC.

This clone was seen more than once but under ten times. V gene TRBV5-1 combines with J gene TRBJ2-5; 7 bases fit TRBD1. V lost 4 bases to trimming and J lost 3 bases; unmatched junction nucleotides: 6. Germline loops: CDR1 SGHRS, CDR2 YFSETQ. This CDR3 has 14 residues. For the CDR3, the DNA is TGCGCCAGCAGCGCCGGGACAGCGAAAGAGACCCAGTACTTC. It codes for CASSAGTAKETQYF.

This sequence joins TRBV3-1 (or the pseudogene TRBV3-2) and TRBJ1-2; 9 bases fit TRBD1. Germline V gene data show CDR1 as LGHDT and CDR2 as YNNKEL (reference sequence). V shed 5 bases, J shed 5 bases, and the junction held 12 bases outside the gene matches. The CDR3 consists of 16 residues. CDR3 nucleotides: TGTGCCAGCAGCAACGGGGGACAGGGACGGGGATATGGCTACACCTTC. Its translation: CASSNGGQGRGYGYTF.

CDR3 DNA sequence: TGTGCCAGCAGTTCGACTAGACAAGAGCACACAGATACGCAGTATTTT. Protein sequence: CASSSTRQEHTDTQYF. The chain couples TRBV9 to TRBJ2-3; D may be TRBD2 (6 bases). V dropped 5 bases and J dropped 2 bases, with 18 bases sitting between them. The CDR3 is 16 amino acids. Germline V gives CDR1 SGDLS, CDR2 YYNGEE.

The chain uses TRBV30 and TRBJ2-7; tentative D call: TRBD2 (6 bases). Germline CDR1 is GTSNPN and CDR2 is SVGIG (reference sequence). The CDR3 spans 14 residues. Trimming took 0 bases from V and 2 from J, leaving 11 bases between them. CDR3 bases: TGTGCCTGGAGTGTACGAAGCGGGCCCTACGAGCAGTACTTC. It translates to CAWSVRSGPYEQYF.